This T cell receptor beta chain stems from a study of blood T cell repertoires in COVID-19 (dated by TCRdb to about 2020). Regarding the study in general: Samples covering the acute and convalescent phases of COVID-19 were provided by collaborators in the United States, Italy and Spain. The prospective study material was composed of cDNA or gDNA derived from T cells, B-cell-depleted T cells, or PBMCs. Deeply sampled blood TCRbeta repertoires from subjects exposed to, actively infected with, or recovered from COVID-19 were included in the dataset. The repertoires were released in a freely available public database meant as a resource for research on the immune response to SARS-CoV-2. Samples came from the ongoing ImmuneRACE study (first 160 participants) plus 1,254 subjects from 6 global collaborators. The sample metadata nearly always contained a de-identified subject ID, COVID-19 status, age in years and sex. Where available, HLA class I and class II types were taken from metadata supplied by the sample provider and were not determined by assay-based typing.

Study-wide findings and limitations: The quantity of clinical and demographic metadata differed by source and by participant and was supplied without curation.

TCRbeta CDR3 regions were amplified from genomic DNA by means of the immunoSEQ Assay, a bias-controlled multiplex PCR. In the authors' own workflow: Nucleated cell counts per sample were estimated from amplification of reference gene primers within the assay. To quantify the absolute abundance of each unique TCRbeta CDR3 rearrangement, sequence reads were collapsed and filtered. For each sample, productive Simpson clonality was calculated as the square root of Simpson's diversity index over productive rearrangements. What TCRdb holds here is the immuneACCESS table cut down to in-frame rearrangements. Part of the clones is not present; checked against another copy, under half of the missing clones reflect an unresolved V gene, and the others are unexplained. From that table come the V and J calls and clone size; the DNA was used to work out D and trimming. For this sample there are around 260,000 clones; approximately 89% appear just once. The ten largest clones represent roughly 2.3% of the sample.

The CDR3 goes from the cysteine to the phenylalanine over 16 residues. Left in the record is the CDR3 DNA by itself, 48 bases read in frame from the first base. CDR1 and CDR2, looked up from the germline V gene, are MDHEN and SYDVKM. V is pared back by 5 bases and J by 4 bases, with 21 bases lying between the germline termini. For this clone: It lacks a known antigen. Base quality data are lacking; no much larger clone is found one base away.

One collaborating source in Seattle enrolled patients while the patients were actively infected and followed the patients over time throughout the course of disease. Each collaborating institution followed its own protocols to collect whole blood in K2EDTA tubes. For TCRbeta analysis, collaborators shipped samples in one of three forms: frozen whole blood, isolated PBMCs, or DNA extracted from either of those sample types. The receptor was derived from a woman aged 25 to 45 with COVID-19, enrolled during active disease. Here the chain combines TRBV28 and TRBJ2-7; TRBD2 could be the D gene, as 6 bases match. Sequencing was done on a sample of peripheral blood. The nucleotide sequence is TGTGCCAGCAGTACCCGTATAAGGACTACCAATTACGAGCAGTACTTC. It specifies CASSTRIRTTNYEQYF.